Below, one T cell receptor (beta chain) is given with its context. The sample belongs to a study of regulatory T cells in long-lasting Graves disease. The time point denotes: newly diagnosed GD, antithyroid drugs for less than 3 months. Preparation of the TCR library used RNA extracted from PBMCs. Between the trimmed V and J ends, which lost 5 bases and 4 bases, there was a span of 15 bases. This CDR3 has 15 residues. Arm-PCR of CDR3 regions with iRepertoire HTBI primers generated TCR beta libraries. TCRdb called the multiplex PCR reads again in MiXCR, with one record for every CDR3 protein. This table has about 560,000 distinct CDR3 sequences, roughly a sixth appearing once. These data were likewise used in another study, on T cells in Graves' hyperthyroidism and ophthalmopathy.

The chain uses TRBV12-3 or TRBV12-4 and TRBJ1-3, with D maybe TRBD1 (5 bases). The source material was peripheral blood mononuclear cells (PBMCs), sampled at new diagnosis, from a patient treated with antithyroid drugs. This clonotype was obtained from a man aged 18 to 35 with Graves disease. CDR3 amino acids: CASSPPAGRGNTIYF. The CDR3 DNA reads as TGTGCCAGCAGTCCGCCAGCAGGGCGGGGAAACACCATATATTTT.